This TCR beta chain was captured by sequencing in a study of T cell changes during pregnancy in multiple sclerosis. TCRdb's copy holds only in-frame clones and misses some; the assay was immunoSEQ multiplex PCR. This table holds tens of thousands of clones, 85% to 90% found once. The CDR3 loop spans 15 amino acids. The V end lost 4 bases, the J end lost 3 bases, and 15 bases lay between the germline ends. Germline V gene lookup returns CDR1 SGHTA and CDR2 FQGNSA. The chain couples TRBV7-2 to TRBJ1-1, with D possibly TRBD1 on 5 matching bases. The clonotype was recovered from a female donor in good health, enrolled as a control in a pregnancy study. The source material was peripheral blood, sampled in the second trimester of pregnancy. The CDR3 nucleotides are TGTGCCAGCAGCTCGCAAATGGGGGGTTACACTGAAGCTTTCTTT. It is translated as CASSSQMGGYTEAFF.